The 12 T cell receptor beta chains listed next were all sequenced from one sample in a study of cytomegalovirus exposure and HLA in healthy donors. The study ran its PCR with 60 Vbeta and 13 Jbeta primers. Assay used: immunoSEQ multiplex PCR; TCRdb lists only in-frame clones, some missing. The table lists 40,000 to 50,000 clones. The source material was PBMCs. These receptors were collected from a woman aged 25-40 years in good health and CMV-seronegative.

The chain combines TRBV6-1 with TRBJ1-1, with D possibly being TRBD1 (6 bases). The length of the CDR3 is 15 residues. Deletions cut 2 bases from V and 0 bases from J, with 10 bases between. Germline V lookup: CDR1 MNHNS, CDR2 SASEGT. CDR3 protein: CASSETRGLNTEAFF. The CDR3 DNA follows: TGTGCCAGCAGTGAAACAAGGGGGTTGAACACTGAAGCTTTCTTT.

The rearrangement uses TRBV2 and TRBJ1-1; tentatively, D is TRBD1 (6 bases). The germline V gene has CDR1 SNHLY and CDR2 FYNNEI. This CDR3 has 14 residues. Deletions cut 5 bases from V and 0 bases from J, with 10 bases between. CDR3: CASSYRALNTEAFF. The CDR3, as DNA: TGTGCCAGCAGTTACAGGGCTTTGAACACTGAAGCTTTCTTT.

The chain combines TRBV27 with TRBJ2-3, with 12 positions matching TRBD2. This CDR3 has 16 residues. Trimming at V came to 6 bases and at J to 3 bases, leaving 7 bases not matched to a gene. The germline CDR1 and CDR2 sequences are MNHEY and SMNVEV (reference sequence). DNA of the CDR3: TGTGCCAGCAGGTCTAGCGGGAGGGCCCGGACAGATACGCAGTATTTT. Its protein product is CASRSSGRARTDTQYF.

The chain combines TRBV5-1 with TRBJ1-1; no definite D call. Germline CDR1 reads SGHRS; CDR2 reads YFSETQ. CDR3 size: 16 residues. V was cut by 3 bases and J by 1 base, with 16 bases left in between. The CDR3 reads CASSSSVARPNTEAFF. Written as DNA, the CDR3 is TGCGCCAGCAGCTCATCCGTGGCCAGGCCGAACACTGAAGCTTTCTTT.

The rearrangement uses TRBV30 and TRBJ2-7; TRBD2 matches 9 bases. CDR1 and CDR2 from the germline V gene are GTSNPN and SVGIG (reference sequence). The CDR3 has 17 residues. V shed 2 bases and J 1 base; nucleotides not matched to a gene: 12. This CDR3 is CAWSRTATSGFSYEQYF. The CDR3 DNA reads TGTGCCTGGAGTAGGACAGCGACTAGCGGTTTTTCCTACGAGCAGTACTTC.

The chain employs TRBV30 and TRBJ2-1; 10 bases match TRBD2. Per germline, CDR1 GTSNPN and CDR2 SVGIG (reference sequence). V lost 5 bases, J lost 12 bases, and 10 bases stayed unmatched. The CDR3 is 13 residues long. CDR3 sequence reads: CAWAGLAGAVQFF. In nucleotides, the CDR3 is TGTGCCTGGGCGGGGCTAGCGGGAGCCGTGCAGTTCTTC.

The J gene is TRBJ1-1, the V gene TRBV6-5; D may be TRBD1 (5 bases). The CDR3 contains 12 residues. Trimming stripped 2 bases from V and 7 bases from J, with 8 bases between. Germline lookup yields CDR1 MNHEY and CDR2 SVGAGI. The CDR3 reads CASSYDRDEAFF. For the CDR3, the DNA is TGTGCCAGCAGTTACGACAGAGATGAAGCTTTCTTT.

This chain uses TRBV29-1 with TRBJ2-7; the match to TRBD1 covers 9 bases. V dropped 6 bases and J dropped 6; count of bases not matched to a gene: 9. The germline V gene has CDR1 SQVTM and CDR2 ANQGSEA. This CDR3 is 13 amino acids long. The CDR3 DNA reads as TGCAGCGTAGCCGGGACAGGGATCGCCGAGCAGTACTTC. Its protein product is CSVAGTGIAEQYF.

The rearrangement joins TRBV5-1 to TRBJ2-3, with D tentatively TRBD2 (5 bases). Trimming took 4 bases from V and 8 from J, leaving 20 bases between them. The germline CDR1 and CDR2 sequences are SGHRS and YFSETQ. The CDR3 has 15 amino acids. The DNA for the CDR3 is TGCGCCAGCAGCGTGAACGGACTGAGGTGGCCTACGCAGTATTTT. It yields the protein CASSVNGLRWPTQYF.

The V call is TRBV7-9, the J call TRBJ2-5, with 8 positions matching TRBD1. This CDR3 contains 16 residues. Trimming removed 4 bases from V and 4 bases from J; junction bases left unmatched: 11. The germline CDR1 and CDR2 sequences are SEHNR and FQNEAQ (reference sequence). This CDR3 reads CASSYDGQGRGETQYF. In DNA form, the CDR3 reads TGTGCCAGCAGCTATGATGGACAGGGACGGGGAGAGACCCAGTACTTC.

The chain recombines TRBV7-2 with TRBJ2-1; 9 bases align to TRBD2. V lost 1 base to trimming and J lost 5 bases; unmatched junction nucleotides: 3. The germline CDR1 and CDR2 sequences are SGHTA and FQGNSA. This CDR3 is 15 amino acids long. This chain's CDR3 is CASSLGTSVNNEQFF. The CDR3 DNA reads TGTGCCAGCAGCTTAGGGACTAGCGTTAACAATGAGCAGTTCTTC. The full variable domain, its missing parts supplied by reference TRBV7-2 and TRBJ2-1, is GAGVSQSPSNKVTEKGKDVELRCDPISGHTALYWYRQSLGQGLEFLIYFQGNSAPDKSGLPSDRFSAERTGGSVSTLTIQRTQQEDSAVYLCASSLGTSVNNEQFFGPGTRLTVL.

The rearrangement uses TRBV6-5 and TRBJ2-7; 10 bases map to TRBD2. J gave up 3 bases and V 0 bases, and 5 bases lay outside the gene matches. CDR3 length equals 16 residues. CDR1 and CDR2 from the germline V gene are MNHEY and SVGAGI. CDR3 coding DNA: TGTGCCAGCAGTTACTCGACCGGGACTAGCGACTACGAGCAGTACTTC. Translating gives CASSYSTGTSDYEQYF.